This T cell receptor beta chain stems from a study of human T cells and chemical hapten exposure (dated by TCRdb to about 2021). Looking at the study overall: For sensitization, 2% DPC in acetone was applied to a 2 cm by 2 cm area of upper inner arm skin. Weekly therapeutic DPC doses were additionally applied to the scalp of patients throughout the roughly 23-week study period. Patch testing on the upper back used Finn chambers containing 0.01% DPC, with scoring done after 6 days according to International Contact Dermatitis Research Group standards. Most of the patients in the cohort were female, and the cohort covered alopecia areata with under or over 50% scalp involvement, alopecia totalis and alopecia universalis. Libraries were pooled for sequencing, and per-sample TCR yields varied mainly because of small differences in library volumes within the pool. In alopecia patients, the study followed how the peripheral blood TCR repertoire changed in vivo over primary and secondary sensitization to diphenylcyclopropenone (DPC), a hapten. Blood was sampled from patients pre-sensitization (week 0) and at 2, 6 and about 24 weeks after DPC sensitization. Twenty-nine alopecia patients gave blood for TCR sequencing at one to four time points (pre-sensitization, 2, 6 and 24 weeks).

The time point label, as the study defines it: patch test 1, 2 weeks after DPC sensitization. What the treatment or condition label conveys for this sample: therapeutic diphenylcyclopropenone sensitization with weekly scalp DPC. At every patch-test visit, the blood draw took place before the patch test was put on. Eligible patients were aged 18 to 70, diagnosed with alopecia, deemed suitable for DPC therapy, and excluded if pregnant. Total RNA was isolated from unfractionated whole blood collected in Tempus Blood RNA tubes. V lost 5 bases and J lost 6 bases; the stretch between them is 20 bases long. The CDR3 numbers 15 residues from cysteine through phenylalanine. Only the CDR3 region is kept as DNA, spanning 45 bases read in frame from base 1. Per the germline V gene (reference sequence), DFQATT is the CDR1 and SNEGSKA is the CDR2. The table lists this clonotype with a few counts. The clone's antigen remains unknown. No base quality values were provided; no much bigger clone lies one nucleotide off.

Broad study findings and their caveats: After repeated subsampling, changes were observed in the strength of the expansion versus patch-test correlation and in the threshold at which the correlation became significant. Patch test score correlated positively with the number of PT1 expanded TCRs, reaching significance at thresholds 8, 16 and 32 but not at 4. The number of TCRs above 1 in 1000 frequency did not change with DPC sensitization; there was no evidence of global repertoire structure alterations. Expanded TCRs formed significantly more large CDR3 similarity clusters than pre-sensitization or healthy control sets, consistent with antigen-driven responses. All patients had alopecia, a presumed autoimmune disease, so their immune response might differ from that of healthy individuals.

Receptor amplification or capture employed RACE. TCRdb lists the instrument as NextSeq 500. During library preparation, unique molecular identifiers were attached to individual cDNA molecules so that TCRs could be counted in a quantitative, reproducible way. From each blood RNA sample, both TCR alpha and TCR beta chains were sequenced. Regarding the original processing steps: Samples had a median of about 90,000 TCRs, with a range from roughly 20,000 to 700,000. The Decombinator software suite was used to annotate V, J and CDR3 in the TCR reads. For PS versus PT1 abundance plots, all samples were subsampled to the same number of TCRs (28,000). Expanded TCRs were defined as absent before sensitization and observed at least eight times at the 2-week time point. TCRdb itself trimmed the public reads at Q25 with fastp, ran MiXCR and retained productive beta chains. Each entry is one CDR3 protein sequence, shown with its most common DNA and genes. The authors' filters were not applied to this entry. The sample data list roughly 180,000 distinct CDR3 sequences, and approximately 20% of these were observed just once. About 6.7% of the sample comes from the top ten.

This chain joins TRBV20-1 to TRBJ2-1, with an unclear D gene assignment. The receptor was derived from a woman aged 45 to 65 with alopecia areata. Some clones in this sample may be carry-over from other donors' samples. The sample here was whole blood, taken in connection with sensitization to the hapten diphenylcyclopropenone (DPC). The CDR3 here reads CSASGSSSPVNEQFF. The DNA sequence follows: TGCAGTGCTTCCGGGTCTTCCTCTCCGGTCAATGAGCAGTTCTTC.